Listed below are T cell receptor beta chains from one sample, sequenced in a study of response to subunit inactivated influenza vaccine. TCRdb recomputed calls from the RT-PCR reads with MiXCR, one row per CDR3 protein. The sample has 560,000 or so distinct CDR3 sequences; approximately 7.6% are singletons. Sequenced here: PBMCs from blood, sampled around 2 years after vaccination. Source of these receptors: a man aged 50 to 69 who received an inactivated influenza vaccine. Each CDR3 is given with its conserved first and last residue. The D gene is left open where the match is weak. Where a row states a size, it is once, few, many or the class of an expanded clone; other rows omit it.

d_gene | j_gene | abundance | v_gene | CDR3aa | CDR3nt
TRBD1 | TRBJ2-1 | few | TRBV7-9 | CASSYDLTGFNEQFF | TGTGCCAGCAGTTACGACCTGACAGGGTTCAATGAGCAGTTCTTC
TRBD2 | TRBJ2-1 | - | TRBV10-3 | CANSERGGDNEQFF | TGTGCCAACAGTGAGCGGGGGGGCGACAATGAGCAGTTCTTC
TRBD1 | TRBJ1-6 | - | TRBV28 | CASSRDRGLGVPLHF | TGTGCCAGCAGTCGAGACAGGGGGCTTGGTGTACCCCTCCACTTT
TRBD2 | TRBJ2-1 | few | TRBV10-3 | CAISRTSGGRGNEQFF | TGTGCCATCAGCCGGACTAGCGGGGGCCGGGGGAATGAGCAGTTCTTC
- | TRBJ1-1 | few | TRBV20-1 | CSARLQRSNTEAFF | TGCAGTGCTAGGCTTCAGCGGTCTAACACTGAAGCTTTCTTT
- | TRBJ2-3 | few | TRBV11-2 | CASSLDGGGVGGTQYF | TGTGCCAGCAGCTTAGATGGCGGGGGCGTAGGAGGTACGCAGTATTTT
- | TRBJ2-2 | - | TRBV12-3/TRBV12-4 | CASSPRLNTGELFF | TGTGCCAGCAGTCCACGACTAAACACCGGGGAGCTGTTTTTT
TRBD1 | TRBJ2-7 | - | TRBV7-2 | CASSSRDRVYEQYF | TGTGCCAGCAGCTCCCGGGACAGGGTCTACGAGCAGTACTTC
- | TRBJ2-3 | many | TRBV28 | CASNSRGLTDTQYF | TGTGCCAGCAACTCGCGGGGTCTCACAGATACGCAGTATTTT
TRBD2 | TRBJ2-3 | - | TRBV19 | CASSILSTSGATDTQYF | TGTGCCAGTAGTATACTTTCGACTAGCGGAGCGACAGATACGCAGTATTTT
- | TRBJ1-4 | - | TRBV5-1 | CASSLRVAATNEKLFF | TGCGCCAGCAGCTTGAGAGTGGCTGCAACTAATGAAAAACTGTTTTTT
- | TRBJ2-7 | few | TRBV12-3/TRBV12-4 | CASSSPGQGRHEQYF | TGTGCCAGCAGTTCCCCGGGACAAGGAAGGCACGAGCAGTACTTC
- | TRBJ2-7 | - | TRBV19 | CASSIGEISHYEQYF | TGTGCCAGTAGTATTGGGGAGATCTCCCACTACGAGCAGTACTTC
- | TRBJ1-4 | few | TRBV7-3 | CASSGPGLRSTNEKLFF | TGTGCCAGCAGTGGGCCGGGACTAAGATCAACTAATGAAAAACTGTTTTTT
- | TRBJ1-6 | few | TRBV20-1 | CSAWDGNSPLHF | TGCAGTGCTTGGGACGGGAATTCACCCCTCCACTTT
TRBD1 | TRBJ2-3 | - | TRBV10-3 | CAISGTGGSSTDTQNF | TGTGCCATCAGTGGGACAGGGGGCAGCAGCACAGATACGCAGAATTTT
- | TRBJ2-7 | few | TRBV6-2/TRBV6-3 | CASSTDPGSYEQYF | TGTGCCAGCAGTACCGACCCAGGGTCCTACGAGCAGTACTTC
TRBD1 | TRBJ1-2 | few | TRBV4-1 | CASSQPTRTGGGDGYTF | TGCGCCAGCAGCCAACCTACCCGAACAGGGGGCGGGGATGGCTACACCTTC
- | TRBJ1-6 | - | TRBV10-3 | CAISVEGQLSSPLHF | TGTGCCATCAGTGTCGAGGGGCAGCTGTCTTCACCCCTCCACTTT
- | TRBJ2-5 | few | TRBV20-1 | CSASRGGGGSLETQYF | TGCAGTGCTAGTCGAGGGGGAGGGGGCTCTTTGGAGACCCAGTACTTC
- | TRBJ1-5 | - | TRBV27 | CASRIAAGWNQPQHF | TGTGCCAGCAGGATTGCCGCGGGCTGGAATCAGCCCCAGCATTTT
- | TRBJ1-1 | many | TRBV12-3/TRBV12-4 | CASSLMTYTEAFF | TGTGCCAGCAGTTTAATGACTTACACTGAAGCTTTCTTT
- | TRBJ2-2 | - | TRBV24-1 | CATSDLRAELFF | TGTGCCACCAGTGATTTAAGGGCGGAGCTGTTTTTT
- | TRBJ2-5 | - | TRBV18 | CASSPRDVAFETQYF | TGTGCCAGCTCACCCCGGGACGTCGCTTTCGAGACCCAGTACTTC
- | TRBJ2-7 | - | TRBV7-9 | CASSIGSASSYEQYF | TGTGCCAGCAGCATAGGGTCAGCTAGCTCCTACGAGCAGTACTTC
- | TRBJ2-1 | many | TRBV5-4 | CASSLGAARASSYNEQFF | TGTGCCAGCAGCTTGGGGGCGGCGCGGGCGAGCTCCTACAATGAGCAGTTCTTC
- | TRBJ2-1 | few | TRBV7-8 | CASSPDGGRNDEQFF | TGTGCCAGCAGTCCCGACGGGGGCCGGAACGATGAGCAGTTCTTC
- | TRBJ2-7 | - | TRBV28 | CASSLYGPSYEQYF | TGTGCCAGCAGTTTATACGGGCCCTCCTACGAGCAGTACTTC
- | TRBJ2-3 | few | TRBV4-3 | CASSPGLNPTDTQYF | TGCGCCAGCAGCCCCGGACTCAACCCCACAGATACGCAGTATTTT
TRBD1 | TRBJ2-7 | - | TRBV5-1 | CASSSEGTGTYEQYF | TGCGCCAGCAGCTCGGAGGGGACAGGGACATACGAGCAGTACTTC
TRBD1 | TRBJ1-3 | few | TRBV20-1 | CSATPGQGYSGNTIYF | TGCAGTGCCACCCCGGGACAGGGATACTCTGGAAACACCATATATTTT
- | TRBJ2-6 | - | TRBV5-1 | CASSLMGVSSGANVLTF | TGCGCCAGCAGCTTGATGGGGGTCTCCTCTGGGGCCAACGTCCTGACTTTC
TRBD1 | TRBJ2-3 | few | TRBV9 | CASRATGLSTDTQYF | TGTGCCAGCAGAGCGACAGGGCTTAGCACAGATACGCAGTATTTT
- | TRBJ2-3 | - | TRBV6-1 | CASRLQGRYGDTQYF | TGTGCCAGCAGGCTACAGGGAAGGTACGGAGATACGCAGTATTTT
- | TRBJ1-2 | many | TRBV27 | CASSFLRGDGYTF | TGTGCCAGCAGTTTTCTTCGAGGGGATGGCTACACCTTC
- | TRBJ1-2 | - | TRBV10-1 | CASSEGVTYGYTF | TGCGCCAGCAGTGAGGGGGTCACCTATGGCTACACCTTC
- | TRBJ2-1 | many | TRBV12-3/TRBV12-4 | CASSFEGGGGQFF | TGTGCCAGCAGTTTTGAGGGAGGCGGTGGGCAGTTCTTC
TRBD1 | TRBJ2-7 | many | TRBV27 | CASSRTGSYEQYF | TGTGCCAGCAGTCGGACAGGGTCGTACGAGCAGTACTTC
TRBD1 | TRBJ1-2 | - | TRBV4-2 | CASSPGTARNYGYTF | TGTGCCAGCAGCCCCGGGACAGCTCGTAACTATGGCTACACCTTC
TRBD2 | TRBJ2-7 | few | TRBV29-1 | CSAVDGGSYEQYF | TGCAGCGCAGTGGACGGGGGGTCCTACGAGCAGTACTTC
- | TRBJ2-5 | few | TRBV5-6 | CASSLPHAGAQETQYF | TGTGCCAGCAGCTTGCCCCACGCAGGGGCACAAGAGACCCAGTACTTC
- | TRBJ2-5 | many | TRBV5-5 | CASSFSPLEQETQYF | TGTGCCAGCAGCTTTTCGCCGCTTGAGCAAGAGACCCAGTACTTC
- | TRBJ2-5 | - | TRBV5-1 | CASSQLALQETQYF | TGCGCCAGCAGCCAGCTGGCCCTCCAAGAGACCCAGTACTTC